This TCR beta chain is from a study of cytomegalovirus exposure and HLA in healthy donors. Assay used: immunoSEQ multiplex PCR; TCRdb lists only in-frame clones, some missing. The sample carries approximately 56,000 clones, roughly nine tenths recorded once. V dropped 4 bases and J dropped 3 bases, with 14 bases sitting between them. CDR1 is SGHNT and CDR2 is YYREEE in the germline V gene (reference sequence). The CDR3 is 15 amino acids. Material for sequencing was PBMCs. The source is a man younger than 35 in good health and CMV-seronegative. The chain links TRBV5-4 to TRBJ2-1, with no clear D. The CDR3 sequence: CASSPLRVSYNEQFF. As DNA, the CDR3 is TGTGCCAGCAGCCCCCTTCGGGTAAGCTACAATGAGCAGTTCTTC.